These 26 T cell receptor beta chains originate from one sample sequenced in a study of shared clonotypes between healthy human individuals. Clones were read by immunoSEQ multiplex PCR, and TCRdb kept only the in-frame ones, dropping some. The profile shows approximately 710,000 clones, about 92% of them singletons. The sequencing sample was made of memory CD8+ T cells from PBMCs. Indicated subset: CD45RO+ cells pooled with CCR7-negative TemRA cells. The receptor set was obtained from a man between 18 and 29 years old in good health. Some clones in this sample may be carry-over from other donors' samples.

This rearrangement joins TRBV21-1 to TRBJ2-7. TRBV21-1 is reported as a pseudogene. This CDR3 has 13 amino acids. CDR3 DNA sequence: TGTGCCAGCAGCAAAGTGGACGACTACGAGCAGTACTTC. Residues: CASSKVDDYEQYF.

Comments on this clone: Within the sample, other DNA sequences also encode this same CDR3. The chain combines TRBV29-1 with TRBJ1-2; 9 bases match TRBD1. This CDR3 contains 14 residues. Germline values: CDR1 SQVTM, CDR2 ANQGSEA. J was trimmed by 8 bases and V by 5 bases; bases with no gene match: 12. The CDR3 spells CSVRPGTGRTGYTF. In nucleotides, the CDR3 is TGCAGCGTTCGTCCCGGGACAGGGAGGACGGGCTACACCTTC.

The CDR3 nucleotides read TGTGCCTGGAGGATGGCTTGGAGCACTGAAGCTTTCTTT. This encodes CAWRMAWSTEAFF. V is TRBV30 and J is TRBJ1-1; D is unclear. This CDR3 is 13 amino acids long. Trimming removed 3 bases at V and 4 bases at J, with 12 bases between. Germline values: CDR1 GTSNPN, CDR2 SVGIG (reference sequence).

The chain joins TRBV18 to TRBJ2-7, with 9 bases lining up with TRBD2. The CDR3 is 15 residues long. J was trimmed by 3 bases and V by 6 bases; bases with no gene match: 9. Germline-derived CDR1 and CDR2 are KGHSH and LQKENI. In DNA form, the CDR3 reads TGTGCCAGCTCCCCCACCGGGACTAGCATCTACGAGCAGTACTTC. Translated, it gives CASSPTGTSIYEQYF.

This chain joins TRBV7-3 and TRBJ2-2; either TRBD1 or TRBD2 may supply D (5 bases each). V lost 8 bases to trimming and J lost 1 base, with 11 bases between them. CDR1 is SGHTA and CDR2 is FQGTGA in the germline V gene. CDR3 size: 14 residues. The CDR3 reads CASSGRLNTGELFF. The CDR3 coding sequence is TGTGCCAGCTCGGGACGGTTGAACACCGGGGAGCTGTTTTTT.

The rearrangement links TRBV11-2 to TRBJ1-6; D might be TRBD1 (5 bases). The CDR3 spans 17 residues. Trimming pared 1 base from V and 5 bases from J, leaving 15 bases between. The germline V gene encodes CDR1 SGHAT and CDR2 FQNNGV. In DNA, the CDR3 is TGTGCCAGCAGCTTAGGGGGGATTGTGCGGGATAATTCACCCCTCCACTTT. This sequence encodes CASSLGGIVRDNSPLHF.

The V gene is TRBV6-6, the J gene TRBJ1-5; D unresolved. The CDR3 is made up of 14 amino acids. Germline V gene sequence: CDR1 MNHNY, CDR2 SVGAGI (reference sequence). Between the trimmed V and J ends, which lost 2 bases and 2 bases, there was a span of 7 bases. CDR3 residues: CASSYGVGNQPQHF. The DNA for the CDR3 is TGTGCCAGCAGTTACGGTGTGGGCAATCAGCCCCAGCATTTT.

The chain joins TRBV15 to TRBJ1-5; the D is unclear. With 0 bases removed from V and 3 bases from J, the gap between germline ends came to 9 bases. The CDR3 is 15 amino acids. Per germline, CDR1 LNHNV and CDR2 YYDKDF (reference sequence). The CDR3, as DNA: TGTGCCACCAGCAGAGATTCGGGTGCCAATCAGCCCCAGCATTTT. Translating gives CATSRDSGANQPQHF.

This sequence joins TRBV9 and TRBJ2-2, with 10 bases lining up with TRBD1. CDR1 and CDR2 (germline): SGDLS, YYNGEE. Germline trimming cut 3 bases from V and 3 bases from J; bases unmatched to any gene: 5. The CDR3 length is 16 residues. CDR3 sequence: CASSGRDRGHTGELFF. The CDR3 nucleotides are TGTGCCAGCAGCGGCCGGGACAGGGGACACACCGGGGAGCTGTTTTTT.

The V gene is TRBV14, the J gene TRBJ2-2, with 10 bases lining up with TRBD2. Looked up from germline, CDR1 is SGHDN and CDR2 is FVKESK. The CDR3 runs to 17 residues. V lost 1 base to trimming and J lost 2 bases; unmatched junction nucleotides: 4. CDR3 sequence reads: CASSQVLAGVNTGELFF. The CDR3 DNA reads as TGTGCCAGCAGCCAAGTTCTAGCGGGAGTAAACACCGGGGAGCTGTTTTTT. Full variable domain (missing parts from reference TRBV14 and TRBJ2-2): EAGVTQFPSHSVIEKGQTVTLRCDPISGHDNLYWYRRVMGKEIKFLLHFVKESKQDESGMPNNRFLAERTGGTYSTLKVQPAELEDSGVYFCASSQVLAGVNTGELFFGEGSRLTVL.

V usage is TRBV2 and J usage is TRBJ2-5; D is ambiguous. V was trimmed by 8 bases and J by 4 bases, leaving 14 bases between them. The CDR3 is 13 residues long. The germline CDR1 and CDR2 sequences are SNHLY and FYNNEI. DNA of the CDR3: TGTGCCAGCTCGGCTGGGGTCTCAGAGACCCAGTACTTC. Its protein product is CASSAGVSETQYF.

This chain uses TRBV9 with TRBJ1-2; 8 bases map to TRBD1. This CDR3 is built from 17 residues. Germline V gene data show CDR1 as SGDLS and CDR2 as YYNGEE. Germline trimming cut 4 bases from V and 3 bases from J; bases unmatched to any gene: 14. The CDR3 protein is CASSPETGVDWYYGYTF. In nucleotides, the CDR3 is TGTGCCAGCAGCCCCGAGACAGGGGTTGACTGGTACTATGGCTACACCTTC.

The V call is TRBV27, the J call TRBJ2-1, with 10 bases aligning to TRBD2. Looked up from germline, CDR1 is MNHEY and CDR2 is SMNVEV (reference sequence). With 6 bases clipped from V and 7 bases from J, the junction kept 9 bases outside the gene matches. The CDR3 is 15 residues long. DNA for the CDR3: TGTGCCAGCAGCCCAGCAGCGGGAGGGCGAAATGAGCAGTTCTTC. Residues: CASSPAAGGRNEQFF.

About this clone: At one end the junction does not follow the germline gene, possibly because of a read error. This chain joins TRBV7-8 and TRBJ2-7; 7 bases are shared with TRBD2. The V gene's germline CDR1 is SGHVS and CDR2 FQNEAQ. The CDR3 sequence is 14 residues long. The CDR3 DNA reads as TGTGCCAGCAGCGCCGCCGCAGCGGGACCCCGTTGGAACTTC. Translated, it gives CASSAAAAGPRWNF.

Concerning this clone: A read error may account for a junction end that differs from germline. The gene calls are TRBV2 and TRBJ1-1; the D gene is possibly TRBD1 (6 bases). Germline V gene sequence: CDR1 SNHLY, CDR2 FYNNEI. The CDR3 is made up of 16 amino acids. The CDR3 sequence is CASREGQPSRWGEAFF. The CDR3, as DNA: TGTGCCAGCAGGGAAGGACAGCCCTCAAGGTGGGGTGAAGCTTTCTTT.

The rearrangement uses TRBV14 and TRBJ1-1, with D perhaps TRBD1 (6 bases). This CDR3 region has 16 residues. The V end was cut by 5 bases, the J end by 1 base, with 17 bases between. From germline, CDR1 is SGHDN and CDR2 FVKESK. CDR3 amino acids: CASSFGGAQSNTEAFF. CDR3 in DNA: TGTGCCAGCAGCTTCGGGGGCGCGCAATCGAACACTGAAGCTTTCTTT.

The chain employs TRBV5-1 and TRBJ1-6; possible D gene TRBD1, 5 bases. This CDR3 spans 16 amino acids. Looked up from germline, CDR1 is SGHRS and CDR2 is YFSETQ. The V and J ends lost 3 bases and 5 bases respectively, with 15 bases between them. This chain's CDR3 is CASSSDAGFNNSPLHF. The CDR3 DNA follows: TGCGCCAGCAGCTCGGACGCAGGGTTTAATAATTCACCCCTCCACTTT.

Details on this clone: The sample carries other DNA sequences with the same CDR3. The chain combines TRBV5-4 with TRBJ1-1; D is undetermined. The CDR3 consists of 14 residues. Trimming took 1 base from V and 5 from J, leaving 12 bases between them. Germline V gene lookup returns CDR1 SGHNT and CDR2 YYREEE (reference sequence). The CDR3 region has the DNA TGTGCCAGCAGCTTGTTGTCGGGAGGAACTGAAGCTTTCTTT. Its translation is CASSLLSGGTEAFF.

To note about this clone: A much larger clone lies a single base off, so this may be a read error. This CDR3 reads CTSSVGDGYEQYF. The CDR3, as DNA: TGTACCAGCAGCGTAGGGGACGGCTACGAGCAGTACTTC. The chain joins TRBV9 to TRBJ2-7; D possibly uses TRBD1 or TRBD2 (5 bases each). Germline V CDR1 and CDR2: SGDLS, YYNGEE. CDR3 length equals 13 residues. Supplemented by reference TRBV9 and TRBJ2-7, the full variable domain reads DSGVTQTPKHLITATGQRVTLRCSPRSGDLSVYWYQQSLDQGLQFLIQYYNGEERAKGNILERFSAQQFPDLHSELNLSSLELGDSALYFCTSSVGDGYEQYFGPGTRLTVT.

The chain couples TRBV7-7 to TRBJ2-5, with 9 bases fitting TRBD2. The germline gives CDR1 SSHAT, CDR2 FNYEAQ (reference sequence). Trimming at V came to 6 bases and at J to 5 bases, leaving 10 bases not matched to a gene. This CDR3 contains 15 residues. In nucleotides, the CDR3 is TGTGCCAGCAGTCCGGGTTTACTAGCGGGTGAGACCCAGTACTTC. Its translation is CASSPGLLAGETQYF.

J is TRBJ2-3 and V is TRBV7-9, with D uncertain. The CDR3 covers 16 residues. The V gene's germline CDR1 is SEHNR and CDR2 FQNEAQ (reference sequence). V was clipped by 3 bases and J by 2 bases, with 15 bases between them. The CDR3 protein is CASSFQRAGNTDTQYF. CDR3 bases: TGTGCCAGCAGCTTCCAACGGGCAGGAAACACAGATACGCAGTATTTT.

In its sample, this clone was seen once. The chain is built from TRBV27 and TRBJ1-5, with TRBD1 matching over 7 bases. Germline V lookup: CDR1 MNHEY, CDR2 SMNVEV (reference sequence). The CDR3 is 16 amino acids. With V trimmed by 1 base and J by 5 bases, 8 bases remained unmatched. The CDR3 nucleotides read TGTGCCAGCAGTTTATATCGGGACAGCTTGTATCAGCCCCAGCATTTT. Translation: CASSLYRDSLYQPQHF.

The chain is built from TRBV9 and TRBJ1-5; no firm D call. The CDR3 loop spans 14 amino acids. Trimming removed 0 bases at V and 7 bases at J, with 11 bases between. The germline V gene encodes CDR1 SGDLS and CDR2 YYNGEE. CDR3 in amino acids: CASSVGGSEQPQHF. The DNA for the CDR3 is TGTGCCAGCAGCGTAGGAGGTTCCGAACAGCCCCAGCATTTT. Combining the CDR3 with reference TRBV9 and TRBJ1-5 gives the whole variable domain DSGVTQTPKHLITATGQRVTLRCSPRSGDLSVYWYQQSLDQGLQFLIQYYNGEERAKGNILERFSAQQFPDLHSELNLSSLELGDSALYFCASSVGGSEQPQHFGDGTRLSIL.

The chain carries TRBV9 and TRBJ2-3; D is ambiguous. CDR1 is SGDLS and CDR2 is YYNGEE in the germline V gene. The CDR3 spans 13 residues. The ends were cut back, 0 bases at V and 3 bases at J, with 5 bases in the middle. CDR3 protein: CASSVAPTDTQYF. The CDR3 DNA follows: TGTGCCAGCAGCGTAGCCCCGACAGATACGCAGTATTTT.

The rearrangement uses TRBV10-3 and TRBJ2-7; the D gene is possibly TRBD1 (7 bases). CDR1 is ENHRY, CDR2 SYGVKD, per germline. This CDR3 contains 14 residues. Trimming pared 6 bases from V and 5 bases from J, leaving 17 bases between. Here the CDR3 reads CAIRGVEGADEQYF. The CDR3 DNA reads as TGTGCCATCAGGGGGGTGGAGGGGGCGGACGAGCAGTACTTC.

The chain uses TRBV7-2 and TRBJ2-3; D not certain. The CDR3 length is 15 residues. From germline, CDR1 is SGHTA and CDR2 FQGNSA. The V and J ends lost 1 base and 4 bases respectively, with 12 bases between them. The CDR3 nucleotides read TGTGCCAGCAGCTTAGTATGGGTCGGGTCAGATACGCAGTATTTT. As protein: CASSLVWVGSDTQYF.